This TCR beta chain was recorded in a study of blood T cell repertoires in COVID-19. Study-wide background: Nucleic acid was either cDNA or gDNA, and it came from T cells, B-cell-depleted T cells, or PBMCs.

The CDR3 has 15 amino acids. Germline assignment: CDR1 SGHAT and CDR2 FQNNGV. Unmatched junction bases numbered 5, after V lost 4 bases and J lost 3 bases. Source study methods: Quantification of nucleated cells was approximated via reference gene primer amplification. The repertoire was sequenced with immunoSEQ multiplex PCR; TCRdb's copy has only in-frame clones and lacks some. D and trimming come from the DNA, and the V and J calls and clone size come from that table. The table shows fewer than 500,000 clones, with about nine tenths occurring only once. The chain uses TRBV11-2 and TRBJ1-1, with 10 positions matching TRBD1. The origin of this receptor is a woman under 40 with active or convalescent COVID-19. The specimen sequenced was peripheral blood. The CDR3, as DNA: TGTGCCAGCAGCTGGGAAGGGACAGGGGACACTGAAGCTTTCTTT. The encoded protein is CASSWEGTGDTEAFF.